This T cell receptor beta chain comes out of a study of cytomegalovirus exposure and HLA in healthy donors. General observations from the study: Some highly shared sequence variants likely arose as a pipeline artifact. Three of the chains that were CMV-associated were confirmed in vitro to be specific for CMV antigens. Data from an earlier analysis indicated that most TCR beta V segments were productive either about 87% or about 30% of the time.

The length of the CDR3 is 12 residues. Trimming took off 5 bases at V and 3 bases at J, with 8 bases between the two ends. CDR1 is SGHAT, CDR2 FQNNGV, per germline. To note about this clone: Its antigen remains unknown.

The primer mix had 60 Vbeta and 13 Jbeta primers. Sequenced by immunoSEQ multiplex PCR; TCRdb stores in-frame clones only, minus some. The sample has fewer than 150,000 clones, around 82% seen once. What was sequenced was PBMCs. V usage is TRBV11-2 and J usage is TRBJ2-7; unclear D gene. This TCR was recovered from a middle-aged man in good health and CMV-seropositive. CDR3 DNA: TGTGCCAGCAGCCCACCGGGCTACGAGCAGTACTTC. Translation: CASSPPGYEQYF.